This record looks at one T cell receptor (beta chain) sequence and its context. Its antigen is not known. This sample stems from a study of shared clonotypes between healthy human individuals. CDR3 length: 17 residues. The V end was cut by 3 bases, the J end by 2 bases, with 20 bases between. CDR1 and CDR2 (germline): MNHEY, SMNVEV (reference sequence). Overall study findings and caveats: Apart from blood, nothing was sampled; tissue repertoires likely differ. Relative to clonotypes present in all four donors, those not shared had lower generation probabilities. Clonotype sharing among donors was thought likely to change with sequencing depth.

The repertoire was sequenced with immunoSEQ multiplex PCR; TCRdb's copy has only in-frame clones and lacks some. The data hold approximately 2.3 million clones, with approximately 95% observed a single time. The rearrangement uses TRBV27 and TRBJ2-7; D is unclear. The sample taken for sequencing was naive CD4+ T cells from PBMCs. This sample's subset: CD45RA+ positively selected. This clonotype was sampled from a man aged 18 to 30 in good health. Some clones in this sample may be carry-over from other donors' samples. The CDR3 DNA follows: TGTGCCAGCAGTTTCGAGGTGGCAGCTCGATTCCCCTACGAGCAGTACTTC. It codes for CASSFEVAARFPYEQYF.